This T cell receptor (beta chain) came from a study of naive and memory T cell subsets. Regarding the study as a whole: In naive cells, over 85% of TCR sequences were seen only once. Possibly reflecting memory cells re-expressing CD45RA, a few larger clonotypes occurred in naive repertoires, especially CD8.

The CDR3 sequence is 15 residues long. Germline V gives CDR1 DFQATT, CDR2 SNEGSKA (reference sequence). Trimming cost V 6 bases and J 2 bases, with 20 bases left between them. Overnight CMV lysate stimulation of fresh PBMCs defined donor CMV status by CD4+ IFNgamma. Cells stained for CD3, CD4, CD8, CD45RA, CD27 and viability were sorted into four CD45RA/CD27 subsets. To note about this clonotype: Its antigen is not identified.

Both TRBC1 and TRBC2 were covered by a beta constant-region primer of two equimolar oligonucleotides. The ligated cDNA underwent four PCR rounds using SP2 and nested alpha and beta constant-region primers. An oligonucleotide with the SP2 primer and a 12-nucleotide UMI was ligated to the cDNA 3' end. MiXCR, applied by TCRdb to the UMI-ligation and nested PCR reads, yields one record per CDR3 protein. Here the sample spans 98,000 or so distinct CDR3 sequences, about 11% being singletons. The sample consisted of naive CD4+ T cells from blood. This sequence originates from a human donor in good health. V and J are TRBV20-1 and TRBJ2-7, with D maybe TRBD2 (6 bases). DNA of the CDR3: TGCAGTGCCACCCGCCCGGGGGAAAACCCCTACGAGCAGTACTTC. This translates into CSATRPGENPYEQYF.